The 24 T cell receptor beta chains presented below share a single source sample, sequenced in a study of CD8 T cells in ankylosing spondylitis. TCRdb re-analysed the 5' RACE reads in MiXCR, keeping a single row per CDR3 protein. The repertoire includes 30,000 to 45,000 distinct CDR3 sequences, about 15% of them detected once, and around 50% sits in the top ten. Sequences were obtained from blood. These receptors were collected from a male donor with ankylosing spondylitis or in good health (not recorded which).

The chain uses TRBV20-1 and TRBJ2-1; no definite D call. The CDR3 is made up of 10 amino acids. Trimming cost V 8 bases and J 6 bases, with 8 bases left between them. The germline CDR1 and CDR2 sequences are DFQATT and SNEGSKA (reference sequence). Here the CDR3 reads CSPISNEQFF. CDR3 coding DNA: TGCAGTCCCATCAGCAATGAGCAGTTCTTC.

This chain joins TRBV21-1 and TRBJ2-3; the DNA was not compared with TRBD1, the D call given in the table. TRBV21-1 corresponds to a pseudogene. The CDR3 runs 16 residues. The CDR3 bases are TGTGCCAGCAGCAAAGCGGTGGGACAGGCCATGTGGCTGCAGTATTTT. Translated, it gives CASSKAVGQAMWLQYF.

The chain combines TRBV29-1 with TRBJ2-2; tentative D call: TRBD1 (5 bases). The CDR3 has 13 amino acids. Trimming took 7 bases from V and 9 from J, leaving 18 bases between them. Looked up from germline, CDR1 is SQVTM and CDR2 is ANQGSEA. The CDR3 reads CSAVATEVRELFF. As DNA, the CDR3 is TGCAGCGCCGTGGCGACAGAGGTCCGGGAGCTGTTTTTT.

The chain combines TRBV7-2 with TRBJ2-2; possibly TRBD2 for D (5 bases). This CDR3 is 15 amino acids long. V lost 3 bases and J 4 bases, leaving 12 bases between the germline ends. In germline, CDR1 is SGHTA, CDR2 FQGNSA. CDR3 residues: CASSLRRGSTGELFF. In DNA form, the CDR3 reads TGTGCCAGCAGCTTGAGGCGAGGGAGCACCGGGGAGCTGTTTTTT.

This clonotype has just a few counts. This chain links TRBV5-5 with TRBJ2-1; TRBD2 aligns across 14 bases. The ends lost 4 bases at V and 8 bases at J; junction bases unmatched: 5. Germline CDR1 reads SGHKS; CDR2 reads YYEKEE (reference sequence). The CDR3 totals 15 residues. The CDR3 DNA reads TGTGCCAGCAGCGCGACTAGCGGGAGGGCCCATGAGCAGTTCTTC. This translates into CASSATSGRAHEQFF.

This chain connects TRBV12-3 or TRBV12-4 to TRBJ1-1; D may be TRBD1 (6 bases). Trimming took 7 bases from V and 1 from J, leaving 10 bases between them. The CDR3 covers 13 residues. CDR3 coding DNA: TGTGCCAGCAAAATGGGGGCGAACACTGAAGCTTTCTTT. The encoded protein is CASKMGANTEAFF.

In this sample, this clonotype turned up a few times. The genes are TRBV5-1 and TRBJ2-2, with D possibly TRBD2 on 6 matching bases. V was cut by 2 bases and J by 11 bases, with 25 bases left in between. The CDR3 consists of 17 residues. In germline, CDR1 is SGHRS, CDR2 YFSETQ. The CDR3 loop is CASSFSSGTAGLYELFF. CDR3 DNA sequence: TGCGCCAGCAGCTTTTCGTCCGGGACGGCAGGACTATACGAGCTGTTTTTT.

The chain employs TRBV5-1 and TRBJ2-5; weak D call: TRBD1 (6 bases). The V end was cut by 0 bases, the J end by 1 base, with 7 bases between. The CDR3 is 14 residues long. Germline CDR1 reads SGHRS; CDR2 reads YFSETQ. The CDR3 bases are TGCGCCAGCAGCTTGGCGGACAGCCAAGAGACCCAGTACTTC. It specifies CASSLADSQETQYF.

A few counts support this clonotype. CDR3 coding DNA: TGTGCCAGCGCCTTCCCCCAGAACACTGAAGCTTTCTTT. This gives the protein CASAFPQNTEAFF. V usage is TRBV11-2 and J usage is TRBJ1-1; D is unresolved. The CDR3 is 13 residues long. V was shortened by 8 bases and J by 1 base, with 11 bases between the two germline ends. Germline CDR1 and CDR2: SGHAT and FQNNGV.

This clonotype was counted between two and nine times. V gene TRBV10-3 combines with J gene TRBJ2-3; 7 nucleotides match TRBD1. This CDR3 is built from 17 residues. The V segment lost 4 bases and the J segment 2 bases; nucleotides outside the gene matches: 12. Germline-derived CDR1 and CDR2 are ENHRY and SYGVKD. CDR3 in amino acids: CAISGPRTGPNTDTQYF. The CDR3 DNA reads TGTGCCATCAGTGGGCCGAGGACAGGCCCAAACACAGATACGCAGTATTTT.

This clonotype showed up just a few times. The chain joins TRBV12-3 or TRBV12-4 to TRBJ2-3; D unresolved. The germline V and J ends were trimmed by 3 bases and 0 bases, with 7 bases remaining between them. The CDR3 contains 14 residues. The chain's CDR3 is CASSFTVSTDTQYF. The CDR3 region has the DNA TGTGCCAGCAGTTTCACCGTCAGCACAGATACGCAGTATTTT.

This clonotype was observed a few times. The rearrangement joins TRBV20-1 to TRBJ2-1; TRBD2 matches 9 bases. This CDR3 contains 15 residues. Losses at the gene ends were 3 bases for V and 8 bases for J; bases not matched to a gene: 11. CDR1 and CDR2 (germline): DFQATT, SNEGSKA (reference sequence). The CDR3 reads CSARRGLAEFHEQFF. DNA for the CDR3: TGCAGTGCTAGGCGGGGACTAGCTGAGTTTCATGAGCAGTTCTTC.

The chain links TRBV2 to TRBJ2-1, with 7 positions matching TRBD2. The CDR3 runs 13 residues. V shed 8 bases, J shed 13 bases, and the junction held 14 bases outside the gene matches. Germline CDR1 reads SNHLY; CDR2 reads FYNNEI. This chain's CDR3 is CASSGGIVPLQFF. CDR3 DNA: TGTGCCAGCTCCGGGGGGATAGTCCCGTTACAGTTCTTC.

This clonotype was seen more than once but under ten times. The genes are TRBV12-3 or TRBV12-4 and TRBJ2-2, with a weak D call TRBD2 (5 bases). V lost 4 bases, J lost 4 bases, and 10 bases lay in between. The CDR3 runs to 14 residues. Written as DNA, the CDR3 is TGTGCCAGCAGTTCTCTGACTATCACCGGGGAGCTGTTTTTT. Translation gives CASSSLTITGELFF.

This clonotype appeared a few times. This chain links TRBV6-5 with TRBJ2-3, with D perhaps assigned TRBD1 or TRBD2 (5 bases each). The CDR3 consists of 16 residues. The V gene's germline CDR1 is MNHEY and CDR2 SVGAGI. The germline V and J ends were trimmed by 0 bases and 5 bases, with 15 bases remaining between them. In DNA form, the CDR3 reads TGTGCCAGCAGTTACTCGAGCGGCGTGGGGCAAGATACGCAGTATTTT. It translates to CASSYSSGVGQDTQYF.

The rearrangement links TRBV21-1 to TRBJ2-1; TRBD1 was called by the table and not checked on the DNA. TRBV21-1 is a pseudogene segment. The CDR3 has 16 amino acids. CDR3 nucleotide sequence: TGTGCCAGCAGCAAAGCGCTGGGGGACATCCACAATGAGCAGTTCTTC. This codes for CASSKALGDIHNEQFF.

The chain recombines TRBV6-2 or TRBV6-3 with TRBJ1-1, with D unresolved. The CDR3 length is 15 residues. Germline assignment: CDR1 MNHEY and CDR2 SVGEGT. V lost 6 bases, J lost 0 bases, and 14 bases lay in between. The DNA for the CDR3 is TGTGCCAGCAGCCCTCTGATTGTGCTGAACACTGAAGCTTTCTTT. Translation gives CASSPLIVLNTEAFF.

The rearrangement uses TRBV7-9 and TRBJ2-7; D might be TRBD1 or TRBD2, each matching 6 bases. The ends were cut back, 5 bases at V and 6 bases at J, with 14 bases in the middle. Germline V gene sequence: CDR1 SEHNR, CDR2 FQNEAQ (reference sequence). The CDR3 totals 13 residues. DNA of the CDR3: TGTGCCAGCAGCCCGGGGGCAGGGGTCGAGCAGTACTTC. Amino acids: CASSPGAGVEQYF.

The table lists this clonotype with a count of one. The chain has TRBV2 and TRBJ2-5; D is unclear. The CDR3 has 11 amino acids. V lost 4 bases and J 3 bases, leaving 3 bases between the germline ends. Germline CDR1 and CDR2: SNHLY and FYNNEI. CDR3 sequence: CASSGEETQYF. The CDR3 nucleotides are TGTGCCAGCAGTGGGGAAGAGACCCAGTACTTC.

A few counts support this clonotype. This chain links TRBV2 with TRBJ2-2; 7 nucleotides agree with TRBD2. The junction had 6 bases not matched to a gene; V was cut back by 6 bases and J by 2 bases. The CDR3 loop spans 15 amino acids. Germline lookup yields CDR1 SNHLY and CDR2 FYNNEI. CDR3 residues: CASRKGLPNTGELFF. The CDR3 nucleotides read TGTGCCAGCAGGAAGGGACTACCCAACACCGGGGAGCTGTTTTTT.

The chain carries TRBV2 and TRBJ2-2; 7 nucleotides align to TRBD1. V was pared by 4 bases and J by 5 bases, with 7 bases of the junction left unmatched. Looked up from germline, CDR1 is SNHLY and CDR2 is FYNNEI. There are 15 residues in the CDR3. CDR3 in DNA: TGTGCCAGCAGTGGACAGGGAGTAGGTACCGGGGAGCTGTTTTTT. Protein product: CASSGQGVGTGELFF.

The chain combines TRBV7-9 with TRBJ2-1; no clear D gene. The CDR3 is 15 amino acids. Trimming removed 6 bases from V and 4 bases from J, with 16 bases in between. Germline V gives CDR1 SEHNR, CDR2 FQNEAQ (reference sequence). The CDR3 reads CASRTSIGNYNEQFF. DNA for the CDR3: TGTGCCAGCAGAACCTCGATAGGGAATTACAATGAGCAGTTCTTC.

A few counts support this clonotype. CDR3 DNA sequence: TGTGCCAGCAGTATAACAGGGACCGGGAGCTCCTACGAGCAGTACTTC. This codes for CASSITGTGSSYEQYF. The gene calls are TRBV12-3 or TRBV12-4 and TRBJ2-7; D is perhaps TRBD1 or TRBD2 (6 bases each). The CDR3 is made up of 16 amino acids. V was cut by 5 bases and J by 0 bases, with 17 bases left in between.

In its sample, this clonotype was seen a few times. The CDR3 is CASSSRVRGTDTQYF. The CDR3 region has the DNA TGTGCCAGCAGCTCCAGGGTGAGGGGCACAGATACGCAGTATTTT. The V gene is TRBV13, the J gene TRBJ2-3; D assignment may be TRBD1 or TRBD2 (5 bases each). CDR1 PRHDT and CDR2 FYEKMQ come from the germline V gene (reference sequence). V was shortened by 4 bases and J by 1 base, with 12 bases between the two germline ends. The CDR3 totals 15 residues.